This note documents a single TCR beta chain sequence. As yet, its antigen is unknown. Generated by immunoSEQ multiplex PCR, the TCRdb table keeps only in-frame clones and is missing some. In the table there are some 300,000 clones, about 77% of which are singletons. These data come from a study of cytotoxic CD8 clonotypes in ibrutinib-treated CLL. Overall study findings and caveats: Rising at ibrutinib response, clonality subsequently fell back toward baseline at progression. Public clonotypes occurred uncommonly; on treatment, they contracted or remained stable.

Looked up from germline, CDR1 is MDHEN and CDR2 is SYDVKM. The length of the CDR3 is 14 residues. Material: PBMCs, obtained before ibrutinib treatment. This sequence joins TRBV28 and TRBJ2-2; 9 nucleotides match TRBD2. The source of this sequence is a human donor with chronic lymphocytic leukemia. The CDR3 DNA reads TGTGGAGACTTAGCGGGAGTTGATACCGGGGAGCTGTTTTTT. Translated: CGDLAGVDTGELFF.